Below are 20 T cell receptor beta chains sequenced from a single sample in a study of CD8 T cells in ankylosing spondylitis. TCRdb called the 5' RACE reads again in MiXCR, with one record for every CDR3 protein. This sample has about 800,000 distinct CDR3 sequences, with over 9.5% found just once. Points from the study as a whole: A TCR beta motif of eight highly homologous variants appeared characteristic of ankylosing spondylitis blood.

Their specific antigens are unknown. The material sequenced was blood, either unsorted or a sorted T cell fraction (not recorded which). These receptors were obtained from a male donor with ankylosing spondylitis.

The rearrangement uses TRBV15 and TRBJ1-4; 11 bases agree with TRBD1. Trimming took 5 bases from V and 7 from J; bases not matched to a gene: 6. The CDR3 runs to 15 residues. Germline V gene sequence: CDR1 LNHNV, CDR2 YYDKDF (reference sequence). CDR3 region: CATSRLGTGGEKLFF. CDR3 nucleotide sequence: TGTGCCACCAGCCGTCTCGGGACAGGGGGTGAAAAACTGTTTTTT.

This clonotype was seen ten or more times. The CDR3 nucleotides are TGCAGTGCCAAGACAGGGATAATCTGGAGCAATCAGCCCCAGCATTTT. Its translation: CSAKTGIIWSNQPQHF. The genes are TRBV20-1 and TRBJ1-5, with 7 bases lining up with TRBD1. This CDR3 is 16 amino acids long. The V segment lost 6 bases and the J segment 1 base; nucleotides outside the gene matches: 12. The germline gives CDR1 DFQATT, CDR2 SNEGSKA (reference sequence).

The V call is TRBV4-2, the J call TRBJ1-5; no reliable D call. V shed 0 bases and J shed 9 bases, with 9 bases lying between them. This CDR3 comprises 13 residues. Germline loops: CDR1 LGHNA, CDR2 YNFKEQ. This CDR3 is CASSQDSGRPQHF. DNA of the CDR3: TGTGCCAGCAGCCAAGACAGTGGTCGGCCCCAGCATTTT.

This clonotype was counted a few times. Written as DNA, the CDR3 is TGTGCCACCTCCTCAACCGCAGATACGCAGTATTTT. Amino acids: CATSSTADTQYF. This chain links TRBV6-5 with TRBJ2-3; D is unclear. Trimming stripped 10 bases from V and 4 bases from J, with 12 bases between. The CDR3 has 12 residues. The germline V gene encodes CDR1 MNHEY and CDR2 SVGAGI.

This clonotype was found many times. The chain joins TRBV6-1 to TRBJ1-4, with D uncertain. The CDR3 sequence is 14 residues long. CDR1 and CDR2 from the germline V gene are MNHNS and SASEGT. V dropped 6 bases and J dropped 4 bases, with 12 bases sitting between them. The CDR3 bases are TGTGCCAGCAGACCCCGGGCCTATAATGAAAAACTGTTTTTT. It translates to CASRPRAYNEKLFF.

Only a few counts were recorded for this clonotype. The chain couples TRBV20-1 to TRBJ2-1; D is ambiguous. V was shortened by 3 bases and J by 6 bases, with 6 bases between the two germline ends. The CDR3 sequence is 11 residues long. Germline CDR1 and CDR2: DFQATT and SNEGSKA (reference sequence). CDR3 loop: CSASNLNEQFF. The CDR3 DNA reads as TGCAGTGCTAGTAATCTCAATGAGCAGTTCTTC.

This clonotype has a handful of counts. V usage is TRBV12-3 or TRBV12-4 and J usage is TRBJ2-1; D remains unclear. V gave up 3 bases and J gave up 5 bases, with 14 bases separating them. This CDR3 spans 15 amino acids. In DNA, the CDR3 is TGTGCCAGCAGTTTTTGGTCTGGGTGGAACAATGAGCAGTTCTTC. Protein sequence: CASSFWSGWNNEQFF.

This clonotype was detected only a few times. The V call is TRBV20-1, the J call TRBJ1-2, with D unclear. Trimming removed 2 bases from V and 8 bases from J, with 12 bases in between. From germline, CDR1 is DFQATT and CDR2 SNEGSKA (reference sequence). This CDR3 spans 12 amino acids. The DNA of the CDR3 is TGCAGTGCTAGATTTGGTGGAGGGGGCTACACCTTC. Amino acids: CSARFGGGGYTF.

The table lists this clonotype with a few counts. CDR3 DNA: TGTGCCAGCAGTTACTCGGGCAGCCCTATCTATGGCTACACCTTC. Protein product: CASSYSGSPIYGYTF. The chain is built from TRBV6-5 and TRBJ1-2; unclear D gene. The CDR3 sequence is 15 residues long. Germline V gene lookup returns CDR1 MNHEY and CDR2 SVGAGI. V gave up 0 bases and J gave up 4 bases, with 12 bases separating them.

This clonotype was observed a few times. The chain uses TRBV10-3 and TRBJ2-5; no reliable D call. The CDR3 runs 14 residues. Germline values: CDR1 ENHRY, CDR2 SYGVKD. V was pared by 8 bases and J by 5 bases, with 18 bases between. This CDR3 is CAIAPSLGVETQYF. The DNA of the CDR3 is TGTGCCATCGCCCCCTCCCTTGGCGTCGAGACCCAGTACTTC.

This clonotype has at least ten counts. The CDR3 reads CASSLQGVNGNTIYF. For the CDR3, the DNA is TGCGCCAGCAGCTTACAGGGGGTGAATGGAAACACCATATATTTT. This sequence joins TRBV5-1 and TRBJ1-3, with TRBD1 matching over 8 bases. The CDR3 runs to 15 residues. With 2 bases clipped from V and 3 bases from J, the junction kept 4 bases outside the gene matches. Germline loops: CDR1 SGHRS, CDR2 YFSETQ.

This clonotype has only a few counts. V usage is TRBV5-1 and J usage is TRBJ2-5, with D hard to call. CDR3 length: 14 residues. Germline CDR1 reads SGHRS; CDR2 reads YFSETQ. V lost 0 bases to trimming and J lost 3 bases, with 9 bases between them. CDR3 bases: TGCGCCAGCAGCTTGGAGACCAGAGAAGAGACCCAGTACTTC. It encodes CASSLETREETQYF.

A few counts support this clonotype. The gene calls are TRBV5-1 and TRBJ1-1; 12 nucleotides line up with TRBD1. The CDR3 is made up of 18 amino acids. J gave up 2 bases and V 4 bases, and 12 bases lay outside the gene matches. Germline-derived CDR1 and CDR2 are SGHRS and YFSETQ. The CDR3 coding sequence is TGCGCCAGCAGCGTCCCGGGACAGGGGGCGTCTTTTAACACTGAAGCTTTCTTT. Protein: CASSVPGQGASFNTEAFF.

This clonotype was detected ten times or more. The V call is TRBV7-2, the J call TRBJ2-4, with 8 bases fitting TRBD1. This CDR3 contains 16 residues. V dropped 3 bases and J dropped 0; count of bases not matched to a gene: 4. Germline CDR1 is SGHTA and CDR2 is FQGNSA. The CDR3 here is CASSFGQGRAKNIQYF. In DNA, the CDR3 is TGTGCCAGCAGCTTTGGACAGGGAAGAGCCAAAAACATTCAGTACTTC. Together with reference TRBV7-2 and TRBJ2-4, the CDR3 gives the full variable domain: GAGVSQSPSNKVTEKGKDVELRCDPISGHTALYWYRQSLGQGLEFLIYFQGNSAPDKSGLPSDRFSAERTGGSVSTLTIQRTQQEDSAVYLCASSFGQGRAKNIQYFGAGTRLSVL.

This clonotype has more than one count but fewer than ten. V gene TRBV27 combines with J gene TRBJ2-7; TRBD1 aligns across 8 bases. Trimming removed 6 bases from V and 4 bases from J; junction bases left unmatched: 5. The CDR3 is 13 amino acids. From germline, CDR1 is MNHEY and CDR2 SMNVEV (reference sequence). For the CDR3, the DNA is TGTGCCAGCAGGGACAGGGTTCGGTACGAGCAGTACTTC. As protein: CASRDRVRYEQYF.

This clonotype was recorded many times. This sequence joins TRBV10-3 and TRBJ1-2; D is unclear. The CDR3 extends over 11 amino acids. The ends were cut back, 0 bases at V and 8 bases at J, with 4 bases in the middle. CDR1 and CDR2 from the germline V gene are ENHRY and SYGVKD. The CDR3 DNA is TGTGCCATCAGTGAGTCAGGCGGCTACACCTTC. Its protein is CAISESGGYTF.

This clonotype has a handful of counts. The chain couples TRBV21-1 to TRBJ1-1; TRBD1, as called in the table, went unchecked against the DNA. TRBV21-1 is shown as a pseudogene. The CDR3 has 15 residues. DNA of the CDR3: TGTGCCAGCAGCAACCGGGACAGGGCGAACACTGAAGCTTTCTTT. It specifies CASSNRDRANTEAFF.

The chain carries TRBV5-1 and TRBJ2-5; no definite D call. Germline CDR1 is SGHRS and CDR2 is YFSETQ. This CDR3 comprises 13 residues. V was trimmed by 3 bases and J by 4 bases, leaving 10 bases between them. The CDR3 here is CASSSRQTETQYF. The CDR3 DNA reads TGCGCCAGCAGCTCAAGACAAACAGAGACCCAGTACTTC. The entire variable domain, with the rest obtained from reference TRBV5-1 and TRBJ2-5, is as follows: KAGVTQTPRYLIKTRGQQVTLSCSPISGHRSVSWYQQTPGQGLQFLFEYFSETQRNKGNFPGRFSGRQFSNSRSEMNVSTLELGDSALYLCASSSRQTETQYFGPGTRLLVL.

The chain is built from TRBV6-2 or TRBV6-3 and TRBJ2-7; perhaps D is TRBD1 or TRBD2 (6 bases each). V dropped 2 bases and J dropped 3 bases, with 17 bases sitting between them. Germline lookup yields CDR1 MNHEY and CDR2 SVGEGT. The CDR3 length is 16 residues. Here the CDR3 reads CASSYPSGGTYYEQYF. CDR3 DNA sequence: TGTGCCAGCAGTTACCCCAGCGGAGGGACATACTACGAGCAGTACTTC.

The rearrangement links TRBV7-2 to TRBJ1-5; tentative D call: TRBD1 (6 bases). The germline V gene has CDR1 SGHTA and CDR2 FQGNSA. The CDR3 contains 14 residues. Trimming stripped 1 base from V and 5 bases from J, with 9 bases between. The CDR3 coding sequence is TGTGCCAGCAGCTTAGAGAGGACAGATCAGCCCCAGCATTTT. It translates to CASSLERTDQPQHF.